This TCR beta chain came from a study of blood T cell repertoires in COVID-19. Study-level background: Samples representing acute and convalescent COVID-19 were sourced from the United States, Italy and Spain.

Living in 24 US areas, the participants were between roughly 18 and 89 years of age. Categorization into cohorts depended on clinical history that participants reported. Generated by immunoSEQ multiplex PCR, the TCRdb table keeps only in-frame clones and is missing some. The sample lists approximately 400,000 clones; around 86% were seen once. The sequenced sample consisted of PBMCs or T cells enriched from blood (not recorded which). This TCR was sampled from a woman in her 50s who had recovered from COVID-19.

The CDR3 is CASSEENRPKQSRGSNYGYTF. In DNA form, the CDR3 reads TGTGCCAGCAGTGAAGAGAACCGCCCGAAGCAAAGCAGGGGATCTAACTATGGCTACACCTTC. The chain links TRBV2 to TRBJ1-2, with a tentative D call TRBD1 (6 bases). Trimming pared 1 base from V and 0 bases from J, leaving 27 bases between. CDR3 size: 21 residues. Germline assignment: CDR1 SNHLY and CDR2 FYNNEI.